The sequence of this T cell receptor beta chain was determined in a study of T-cell memory formation after mild COVID-19. Study-level points and caveats: CD4+ bias marked clones expanding day 15 to 37, unlike balanced contracting clones.

5'RACE with constant-segment primers yielded barcoded, UMI-tagged TCR alpha and TCR beta cDNA libraries. Using its own MiXCR run on the 5' RACE reads, TCRdb lists one record per CDR3 protein. The sample has about 470,000 distinct CDR3 sequences; 15% to 20% are singletons. The germline CDR1 and CDR2 sequences are LNHNV and YYDKDF (reference sequence). The V gene lost 0 bases and the J gene lost 7 bases, with 12 bases spanning the gap. This CDR3 comprises 15 residues. In this sample, this clonotype turned up a few times. Antigen: not known. The TCR sequence derives from an adult woman who had mild COVID-19 (a few samples of this study predate the infection). Cell type and time point are not known. The chain joins TRBV15 to TRBJ1-4; a weak D match, TRBD1 (6 bases). The material sequenced was PBMCs or a T cell subset sorted from them (not recorded which). The CDR3 region is CATSRDYGRGEKLFF. CDR3 DNA sequence: TGTGCCACCAGCAGAGATTATGGCAGGGGTGAAAAACTGTTTTTT.